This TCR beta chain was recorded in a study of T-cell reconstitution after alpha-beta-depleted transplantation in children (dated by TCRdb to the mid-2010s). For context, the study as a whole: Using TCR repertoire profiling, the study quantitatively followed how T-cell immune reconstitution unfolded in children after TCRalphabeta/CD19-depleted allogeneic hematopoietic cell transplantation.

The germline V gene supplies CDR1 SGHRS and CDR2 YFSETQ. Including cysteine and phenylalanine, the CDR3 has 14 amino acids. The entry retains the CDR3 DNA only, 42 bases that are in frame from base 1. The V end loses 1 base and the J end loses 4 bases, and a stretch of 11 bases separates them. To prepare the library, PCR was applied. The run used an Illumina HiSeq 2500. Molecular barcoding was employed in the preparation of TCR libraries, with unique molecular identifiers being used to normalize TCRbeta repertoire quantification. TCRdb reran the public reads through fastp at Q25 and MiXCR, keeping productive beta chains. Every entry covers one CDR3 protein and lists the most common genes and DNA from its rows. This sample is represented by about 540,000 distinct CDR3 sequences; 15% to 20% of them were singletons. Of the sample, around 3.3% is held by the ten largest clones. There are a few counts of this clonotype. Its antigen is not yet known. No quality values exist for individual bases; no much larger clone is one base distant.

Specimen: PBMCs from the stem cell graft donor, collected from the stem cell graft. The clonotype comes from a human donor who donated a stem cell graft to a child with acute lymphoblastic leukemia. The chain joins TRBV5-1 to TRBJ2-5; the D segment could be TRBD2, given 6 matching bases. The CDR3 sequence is CASSLSGEPETQYF. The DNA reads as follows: TGCGCCAGCAGCTTGTCGGGAGAGCCAGAGACCCAGTACTTC. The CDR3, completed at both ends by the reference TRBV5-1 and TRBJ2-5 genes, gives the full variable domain KAGVTQTPRYLIKTRGQQVTLSCSPISGHRSVSWYQQTPGQGLQFLFEYFSETQRNKGNFPGRFSGRQFSNSRSEMNVSTLELGDSALYLCASSLSGEPETQYFGPGTRLLVL.